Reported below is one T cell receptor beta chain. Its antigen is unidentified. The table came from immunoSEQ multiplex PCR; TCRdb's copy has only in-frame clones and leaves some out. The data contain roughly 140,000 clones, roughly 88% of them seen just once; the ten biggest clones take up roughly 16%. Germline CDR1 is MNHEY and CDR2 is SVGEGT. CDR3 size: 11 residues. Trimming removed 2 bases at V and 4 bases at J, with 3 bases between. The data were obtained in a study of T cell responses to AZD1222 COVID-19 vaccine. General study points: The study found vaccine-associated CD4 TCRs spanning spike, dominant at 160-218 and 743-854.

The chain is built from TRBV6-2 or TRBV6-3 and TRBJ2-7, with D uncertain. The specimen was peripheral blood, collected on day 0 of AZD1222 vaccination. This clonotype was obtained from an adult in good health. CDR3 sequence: CASSYEYEQYF. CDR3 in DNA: TGTGCCAGCAGTTACGAGTACGAGCAGTACTTC.